One T cell receptor beta chain is described in this entry. No antigen is known for it. The germline gives CDR1 SNHLY, CDR2 FYNNEI. This CDR3 has 13 amino acids. The V end was cut by 7 bases, the J end by 4 bases, with 10 bases between. The data originate from a study of response to subunit inactivated influenza vaccine. Notes on the study in general: The authors suggested that few new T cells are recruited per seasonal influenza vaccination.

TCRdb fed the RT-PCR reads into MiXCR, producing one record per CDR3 protein. The profile shows some 600,000 distinct CDR3 sequences, 12% to 15% of them singletons. This sequence was found in a man in his forties or fifties who received an inactivated influenza vaccine. The sequencing here drew on PBMCs from blood, taken around 15 days before vaccination. V and J are TRBV2 and TRBJ2-2; no definite D call. The CDR3 loop is CASTGRITGELFF. The CDR3, as DNA: TGTGCCAGCACGGGCAGAATCACCGGGGAGCTGTTTTTT.